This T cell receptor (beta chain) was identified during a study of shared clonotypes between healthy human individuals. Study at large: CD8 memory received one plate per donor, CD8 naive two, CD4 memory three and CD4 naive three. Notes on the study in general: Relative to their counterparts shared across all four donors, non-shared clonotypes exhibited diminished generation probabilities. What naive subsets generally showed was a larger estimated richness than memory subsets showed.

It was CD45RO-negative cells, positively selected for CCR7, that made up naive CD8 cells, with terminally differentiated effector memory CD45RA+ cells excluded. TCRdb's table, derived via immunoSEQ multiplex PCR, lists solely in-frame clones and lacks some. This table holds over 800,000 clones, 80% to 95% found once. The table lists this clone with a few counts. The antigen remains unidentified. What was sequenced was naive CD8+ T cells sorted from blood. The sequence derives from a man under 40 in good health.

CDR3 sequence reads: CASSLGPSGSNEQFF. DNA for the CDR3: TGTGCCAGTAGTCTGGGGCCTAGCGGGAGTAATGAGCAGTTCTTC. The chain is built from TRBV19 and TRBJ2-1, with 10 positions matching TRBD2. The V gene's germline CDR1 is LNHDA and CDR2 SQIVND (reference sequence). Trimming cost V 5 bases and J 7 bases; bases outside gene matches: 8. There are 15 residues in the CDR3.